This T cell receptor beta chain was documented in a study of CD8 T cells in ankylosing spondylitis. Study conclusions and caveats: Disease-associated clones were reportedly significantly overrepresented in matched ankylosing spondylitis synovial fluid. Disease-linked clones were found to be CD8+ and relatively rare in peripheral blood. In the blood and synovial fluid of reactive arthritis, some motif variants had been previously reported. Under 10 highly homologous variants formed a TCR beta motif that appeared characteristic of ankylosing spondylitis blood.

This clonotype showed up just once. Its antigen is as yet unknown. From the 5' RACE reads, TCRdb called clonotypes with MiXCR, one entry per CDR3 protein. The table lists about 360,000 distinct CDR3 sequences, 20% to 25% of them singletons. Sequencing input: blood, either unsorted or a sorted T cell fraction (not recorded which). This TCR was sampled from a male donor with ankylosing spondylitis or in good health (not recorded which).

The CDR3 is CASSYSFPGGRQPQHF. The CDR3 bases are TGTGCCAGCAGTTACAGCTTCCCCGGGGGGAGACAGCCCCAGCATTTT. The chain joins TRBV27 to TRBJ1-5; TRBD1 might be the D (5 bases). CDR3 size: 16 residues. The germline V gene encodes CDR1 MNHEY and CDR2 SMNVEV (reference sequence). Trimming stripped 4 bases from V and 7 bases from J, with 20 bases between.